This paragraph covers one TCR beta chain sequence. Antigen: not known. The data belong to a study of coeliac disease. Study results and caveats: Known gliadin-specific TRB sequences: about 50% of the 18 coeliac samples, only 1 of 6 controls. Largely private TRB repertoires meant most sequences were sample-unique. In active celiac disease, intraepithelial and lamina propria TRB and TRG repertoires were less clonal than controls.

The data were produced by immunoSEQ multiplex PCR, yet TCRdb's version contains in-frame clones alone and is incomplete. The table has around 5,300 clones, about 63% seen once. The receptor comes from a man between 65 and 85 years old with active celiac disease. Source material: lymphocytes from the gut lamina propria.

DNA for the CDR3: TGCGCCAGCAGCACCGGGACAGGGGGTCAAAAACTGTTTTTT. The encoded protein is CASSTGTGGQKLFF. The chain has TRBV5-1 and TRBJ1-4, with TRBD1 identical over 11 bases. From germline, CDR1 is SGHRS and CDR2 YFSETQ. The CDR3 sequence is 14 residues long. V lost 4 bases, J lost 9 bases, and 5 bases stayed unmatched.